The entry below describes one T cell receptor beta chain. The antigen remains unidentified. The sample is drawn from a study of OX40 agonist ivuxolimab in advanced cancers. Study background: Ivuxolimab is an agonistic anti-OX40 (CD134) antibody, and patients were treated with it. Study-wide results and caveats: In general, CD8+ T cells held more expanded clones than CD4+ did, on average.

Patients who had autoimmune disease history or got systemic immunosuppression were left out. Cycle 7 day 1, cycle 4 day 1, and baseline were the timepoints at which blood was sampled. Repertoires were generated with immunoSEQ multiplex PCR, while TCRdb's copy carries only in-frame clones and drops some. Of about 91,000 clones listed, 87% are singletons. Germline lookup yields CDR1 MDHEN and CDR2 SYDVKM. The CDR3 consists of 14 residues. V trimming: 2 bases; J trimming: 3 bases; junction bases outside the gene matches: 3. The sample was CD4+ or CD8+ T cells sorted from blood, taken in a trial of the OX40 agonist ivuxolimab. The rearrangement joins TRBV28 to TRBJ2-7, with 8 bases identical to TRBD2. The origin of this receptor is an adult with an advanced solid tumor such as melanoma, head and neck, liver or kidney cancer. The CDR3, as DNA: TGTGCCAGCAGTTTAAGGCTAGCGGGCTACGAGCAGTACTTC. Translation: CASSLRLAGYEQYF.